The clone carrying this T cell receptor beta chain was recorded at least ten times. Time point noted: pre-sensitization, week 0. Treatment described: therapeutic diphenylcyclopropenone sensitization with weekly scalp DPC. The authors' total RNA extraction used unfractionated whole blood. The CDR3 is 13 amino acids. Deletions cut 2 bases from V and 13 bases from J, with 15 bases between. From germline, CDR1 is SGHTA and CDR2 FQGTGA. The record originates from a study of human T cells and chemical hapten exposure. From the RACE reads, TCRdb called clonotypes with MiXCR, one entry per CDR3 protein. The repertoire has roughly 38,000 distinct CDR3 sequences, 9.5% to 15% of them found once; the top ten carry over 5.5%.

The specimen was whole blood, collected in connection with sensitization to the hapten diphenylcyclopropenone (DPC). This receptor was taken from a woman aged 25 to 39 with alopecia areata. Some clones in this sample may be carry-over from other donors' samples. The V call is TRBV7-3, the J call TRBJ2-1; tentatively, D is TRBD2 (5 bases). The CDR3 protein is CASSLSGSEIQFF. CDR3 nucleotides: TGTGCCAGCAGCTTATCGGGTAGCGAGATCCAGTTCTTC.